The entry below gives a single TCR beta chain sequence along with its context. The data were obtained in a study of blood T cell repertoires in COVID-19. For the study at large: The study drew acute and convalescent COVID-19 samples from the United States, Italy and Spain. PBMCs, B-cell-depleted T cells, or T cells were the source of the cDNA or gDNA that made up the material.

Authors' analysis steps: Estimation of nucleated cell counts was performed using reference gene primer amplification. Libraries were prepared by immunoSEQ multiplex PCR; TCRdb keeps only in-frame clonotypes and omits some of them. The DNA was the basis for D and trimming; V, J and clone size are from that table. The sample lists roughly 10,000 clones; 70% to 90% were seen once. V lost 3 bases, J lost 1 base, and 18 bases lay in between. The CDR3 is 16 residues long. The germline CDR1 and CDR2 sequences are SQVTM and ANQGSEA. The chain combines TRBV29-1 with TRBJ1-2, with D maybe TRBD1 (5 bases). Sequencing input: peripheral blood. The source of this sequence is a man aged 25 to 40 with active or convalescent COVID-19. CDR3 nucleotide sequence: TGCAGCGTTGAGGAAAGAAGGTCAGGGAATAACTATGGCTACACCTTC. Residues: CSVEERRSGNNYGYTF. Full variable domain (remainder filled in from reference TRBV29-1 and TRBJ1-2): SAVISQKPSRDICQRGTSLTIQCQVDSQVTMMFWYRQQPGQSLTLIATANQGSEATYESGFVIDKFPISRPNLTFSTLTVSNMSPEDSSIYLCSVEERRSGNNYGYTFGSGTRLTVV.